This TCR beta chain comes out of a study of blood T cell repertoires in COVID-19. Profiling relied on immunoSEQ multiplex PCR, and the TCRdb table lists in-frame clones only, not all of them. The table has about 310,000 clones, over 75% seen once; the top ten hold 1%. V lost 8 bases to trimming and J lost 0 bases; unmatched junction nucleotides: 2. This CDR3 has 13 amino acids. The germline CDR1 and CDR2 sequences are SGHVS and FQNEAQ. V gene TRBV7-8 combines with J gene TRBJ1-2; 8 nucleotides align to TRBD1. Sequencing was performed on peripheral blood. This TCR came from a man aged 50-59 years with active or convalescent COVID-19. The CDR3 sequence: CASGRGPNYGYTF. In DNA, the CDR3 is TGTGCCAGCGGCAGGGGGCCTAACTATGGCTACACCTTC.